This TCR beta chain emerged from a study of CD8 T cells in ankylosing spondylitis. General study results and limits: Reports say disease-linked clones showed up significantly more in matched ankylosing spondylitis synovial fluid. Before this, some motif variants had been reported in reactive arthritis synovial fluid and blood. A TCR beta motif of roughly eight highly homologous variants appeared characteristic of ankylosing spondylitis blood.

In making TCR beta libraries, quantitative 5'-RACE with molecular barcodes was used. TCRdb analysed the 5' RACE reads with MiXCR anew, one entry per CDR3 protein. The repertoire holds 200,000 to 300,000 distinct CDR3 sequences, with under 12% as singletons. This clonotype was recorded at least ten times. Its antigen is not identified. The V end lost 5 bases, the J end lost 3 bases, and 23 bases lay between the germline ends. This CDR3 has 17 residues. Germline V CDR1 and CDR2: MNHNS, SASEGT. This sequence originates from a male donor with ankylosing spondylitis or in good health (not recorded which). The gene calls are TRBV6-1 and TRBJ2-7; D is unclear. The source material was blood, either unsorted or a sorted T cell fraction (not recorded which). CDR3 bases: TGTGCCAGCAGTACCATTAGGGTAGGACGGGCCATCTACGAGCAGTACTTC. The encoded protein is CASSTIRVGRAIYEQYF.